This note documents a single T cell receptor (beta chain) sequence. Its antigen is not known. This entry is derived from a study of cytomegalovirus exposure and HLA in healthy donors. Study results and limitations: The study designated some 180 TCR beta chains cytomegalovirus-associated. A missense variant in DCLRE1C was later tied to TCR beta V- and J-gene trimming. Reported results showed that the classifier diagnosed cytomegalovirus status with high specificity and sensitivity.

Germline-derived CDR1 and CDR2 are LNHDA and SQIVND (reference sequence). J was trimmed by 2 bases and V by 10 bases; bases with no gene match: 10. The CDR3 has 14 amino acids. Primers for the PCR totalled 60 Vbeta and 13 Jbeta. Some clones are missing from TCRdb's copy, which holds only in-frame ones; the method was immunoSEQ multiplex PCR. The sample has about 130,000 clones; approximately 79% are singletons. The sequenced sample consisted of PBMCs. The genes are TRBV19 and TRBJ1-1, with TRBD1 matching 7 bases. The TCR was taken from a man between 18 and 35 years old in good health and CMV-seropositive. This CDR3 reads CATTSGTDNTEAFF. The CDR3, as DNA: TGTGCCACAACTTCCGGGACAGACAACACTGAAGCTTTCTTT.